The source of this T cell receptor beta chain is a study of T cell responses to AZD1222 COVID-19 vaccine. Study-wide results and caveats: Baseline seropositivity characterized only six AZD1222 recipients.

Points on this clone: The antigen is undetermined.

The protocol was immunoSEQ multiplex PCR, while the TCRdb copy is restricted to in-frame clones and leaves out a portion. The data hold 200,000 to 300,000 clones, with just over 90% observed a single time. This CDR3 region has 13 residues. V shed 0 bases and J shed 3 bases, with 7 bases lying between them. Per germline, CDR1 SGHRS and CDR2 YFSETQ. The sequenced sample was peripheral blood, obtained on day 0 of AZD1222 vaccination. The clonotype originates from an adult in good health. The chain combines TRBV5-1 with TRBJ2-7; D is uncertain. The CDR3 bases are TGCGCCAGCAGCTTGGATGCGATCTACGAGCAGTACTTC. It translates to CASSLDAIYEQYF. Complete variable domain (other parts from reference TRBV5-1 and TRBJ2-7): KAGVTQTPRYLIKTRGQQVTLSCSPISGHRSVSWYQQTPGQGLQFLFEYFSETQRNKGNFPGRFSGRQFSNSRSEMNVSTLELGDSALYLCASSLDAIYEQYFGPGTRLTVT.